Following are 3 T cell receptor beta chains from one sample sequenced in a study of control samples from healthy donors and cancer patients. Measured with immunoSEQ multiplex PCR; TCRdb has only the in-frame clones, and not every one. Of 85,000 to 90,000 clones listed, 70% to 90% are singletons. Sequenced input: blood. The receptors come from a woman aged 35 to 49 in good health.

This clone was seen more than once but under ten times. The chain couples TRBV13 to TRBJ2-3; 10 bases fit TRBD2. This CDR3 region has 16 residues. Germline assignment: CDR1 PRHDT and CDR2 FYEKMQ (reference sequence). Trimming at V came to 5 bases and at J to 4 bases, leaving 9 bases not matched to a gene. This CDR3 is CASSPSGGATADTQYF. The CDR3 DNA reads as TGTGCCAGCAGCCCAAGCGGGGGGGCTACCGCAGATACGCAGTATTTT.

The chain joins TRBV7-2 to TRBJ2-3; weak D call: TRBD2 (5 bases). The CDR3 sequence is 13 residues long. Germline-derived CDR1 and CDR2 are SGHTA and FQGNSA. Trimming cost V 5 bases and J 6 bases, with 12 bases left between them. The CDR3: CASSASPSDTQYF. The CDR3 region has the DNA TGTGCCAGCAGCGCTAGCCCTTCGGATACGCAGTATTTT.

This clone was seen once. This rearrangement joins TRBV6-5 to TRBJ1-2, with D maybe TRBD1 (5 bases). Deletions cut 6 bases from V and 8 bases from J, with 16 bases between. The CDR3 runs 13 residues. Germline V gene lookup returns CDR1 MNHEY and CDR2 SVGAGI. The CDR3 DNA is TGTGCCAGCAGCCGCACCCAGGGAGGAGGCTACACCTTC. Protein: CASSRTQGGGYTF.